This entry lists 7 T cell receptor beta chains sequenced from one sample in a study of blood T cell repertoires in COVID-19. The repertoire was sequenced with immunoSEQ multiplex PCR; TCRdb's copy has only in-frame clones and lacks some. The sample comprises some 280,000 clones, roughly 90% of which are singletons, and around 13% rests with the top ten. The sequencing sample was made of peripheral blood. These receptors were collected from a woman aged 55-75 years with acute or convalescent COVID-19.

The chain employs TRBV6-5 and TRBJ1-1; D gene unclear. Germline V gives CDR1 MNHEY, CDR2 SVGAGI. Trimming left V 2 bases short and J 6 bases short, with 16 bases between. CDR3 length: 15 amino acids. The DNA of the CDR3 is TGTGCCAGCAGTTACCTGACGGGCGGGAGGGCTGAAGCTTTCTTT. Translation gives CASSYLTGGRAEAFF.

The rearrangement links TRBV28 to TRBJ1-1; D unresolved. Germline values: CDR1 MDHEN, CDR2 SYDVKM. The CDR3 consists of 12 residues. Trimming removed 7 bases at V and 6 bases at J, with 12 bases between. Written as DNA, the CDR3 is TGTGCCAGCACCTCCATCGGGTCTGAAGCTTTCTTT. It translates to CASTSIGSEAFF.

J is TRBJ1-1 and V is TRBV9; D is uncertain. This CDR3 is 14 amino acids long. CDR1 SGDLS and CDR2 YYNGEE come from the germline V gene. Trimming stripped 1 base from V and 3 bases from J, with 10 bases between. The CDR3 DNA is TGTGCCAGCAGCGTATCTCTCGGAGACACTGAAGCTTTCTTT. Protein: CASSVSLGDTEAFF.

The chain is built from TRBV7-8 and TRBJ2-3; D is unresolved. V dropped 5 bases and J dropped 3 bases, with 9 bases sitting between them. CDR1 SGHVS and CDR2 FQNEAQ come from the germline V gene. This CDR3 comprises 13 residues. CDR3 in DNA: TGTGCCAGCAGCCGTGACGGGACAGATACGCAGTATTTT. This sequence encodes CASSRDGTDTQYF.

This chain connects TRBV4-1 to TRBJ2-3, with 8 bases fitting TRBD1. V dropped 3 bases and J dropped 1; count of bases not matched to a gene: 9. From germline, CDR1 is MGHRA and CDR2 YSYEKL. The CDR3 contains 17 residues. CDR3: CASSHLDRALRTDTQYF. For the CDR3, the DNA is TGCGCCAGCAGCCACCTGGACAGGGCCTTACGCACAGATACGCAGTATTTT.

The CDR3 region has the DNA TGTGCCAGCAGTTTCAATATAGAGGGTTCACCCCTCCACTTT. It yields the protein CASSFNIEGSPLHF. This sequence joins TRBV27 and TRBJ1-6; no definite D call. V was clipped by 3 bases and J by 9 bases, with 12 bases between them. This CDR3 is 14 amino acids long. Germline V gives CDR1 MNHEY, CDR2 SMNVEV (reference sequence).

V is TRBV25-1 and J is TRBJ1-1; D unresolved. Trimming took off 3 bases at V and 2 bases at J, with 7 bases between the two ends. This CDR3 comprises 13 residues. In germline, CDR1 is MGHDK, CDR2 SYGVNS. The CDR3 spells CASSETFNTEAFF. The DNA of the CDR3 is TGTGCCAGCAGTGAGACTTTCAACACTGAAGCTTTCTTT.